This passage covers 16 T cell receptor beta chains from one sample sequenced in a study of shared clonotypes between healthy human individuals. The repertoire was sequenced with immunoSEQ multiplex PCR; TCRdb's copy has only in-frame clones and lacks some. The sample shows around 1,900,000 clones, roughly 95% of them seen only once. Naive CD8 cells comprised CD45RO-negative, CCR7-positively selected cells, excluding terminally differentiated effector memory CD45RA+ cells. The sample comprised naive CD8+ T cells from PBMCs. Receptors originate from a young man in good health. Some clones in this sample may be carry-over from other donors' samples.

The chain is built from TRBV5-1 and TRBJ1-5; D is ambiguous. V lost 6 bases, J lost 9 bases, and 7 bases lay in between. The length of the CDR3 is 10 residues. Germline CDR1 is SGHRS and CDR2 is YFSETQ. The CDR3 nucleotides read TGCGCCAGCATAGGAGGGCCCCAGCATTTT. This encodes CASIGGPQHF.

This rearrangement joins TRBV2 to TRBJ2-7; D is possibly TRBD1 (6 bases). The CDR3 consists of 14 residues. Trimming stripped 3 bases from V and 2 bases from J, with 11 bases between. Germline CDR1 SNHLY, CDR2 FYNNEI. CDR3: CASSDWTDTYEQYF. The CDR3 DNA follows: TGTGCCAGCAGTGACTGGACAGACACCTACGAGCAGTACTTC.

This chain uses TRBV7-9 with TRBJ2-7; 10 positions agree with TRBD2. The CDR3 loop spans 16 amino acids. Germline assignment: CDR1 SEHNR and CDR2 FQNEAQ (reference sequence). Trimming removed 5 bases from V and 5 bases from J; junction bases left unmatched: 12. The CDR3 region is CASSQGPSGRADEQYF. DNA for the CDR3: TGTGCCAGCAGCCAAGGACCCAGCGGGAGGGCGGACGAGCAGTACTTC.

This chain joins TRBV2 and TRBJ2-7, with TRBD2 identical over 8 bases. CDR3 length: 14 residues. From germline, CDR1 is SNHLY and CDR2 FYNNEI. With 2 bases clipped from V and 4 bases from J, the junction kept 4 bases outside the gene matches. The CDR3 protein is CASSEQAGGYEQYF. The CDR3, as DNA: TGTGCCAGCAGTGAACAGGCGGGAGGTTACGAGCAGTACTTC.

V usage is TRBV29-1 and J usage is TRBJ2-1, with a possible D match to TRBD1 (6 bases). The germline CDR1 and CDR2 sequences are SQVTM and ANQGSEA. CDR3 length: 13 residues. Trimming left V 1 base short and J 6 bases short, with 10 bases between. CDR3 region: CSVEGQAVNEQFF. CDR3 nucleotides: TGCAGCGTTGAAGGACAGGCGGTCAATGAGCAGTTCTTC.

In the case of this clone: The sample contains more than one DNA sequence encoding this CDR3. The J gene is TRBJ2-2, the V gene TRBV5-8; D is undetermined. V lost 2 bases and J lost 8, with 1 base in between. This CDR3 comprises 10 residues. Germline V gene sequence: CDR1 SGHTS, CDR2 YDEGEE. CDR3 coding DNA: TGTGCCAGCAGCTTAGGGGAGCTGTTTTTT. Encoded protein: CASSLGELFF. The whole variable domain, remainder taken from reference TRBV5-8 and TRBJ2-2, is EAGVTQSPTHLIKTRGQQATLRCSPISGHTSVYWYQQALGLGLQFLLWYDEGEERNRGNFPPRFSGRQFPNYSSELNVNALELEDSALYLCASSLGELFFGEGSRLTVL.

This sequence joins TRBV28 and TRBJ2-1, with D possibly matching TRBD2 (6 bases). Germline CDR1 reads MDHEN; CDR2 reads SYDVKM. Trimming took 3 bases from V and 5 from J, leaving 20 bases between them. The CDR3 sequence is 17 residues long. The CDR3: CASSFPPRREFNNEQFF. The CDR3 bases are TGTGCCAGCAGTTTCCCCCCTCGACGGGAGTTTAACAATGAGCAGTTCTTC.

The chain has TRBV28 and TRBJ2-2; D is perhaps TRBD2 (6 bases). V was pared by 1 base and J by 0 bases, with 18 bases between. Germline values: CDR1 MDHEN, CDR2 SYDVKM. The CDR3 length is 19 residues. The CDR3 DNA is TGTGCCAGCAGTTTATTGATTGGGGACGCGGGAACGAACACCGGGGAGCTGTTTTTT. Protein: CASSLLIGDAGTNTGELFF.

This rearrangement joins TRBV11-1 to TRBJ2-2; 9 nucleotides match TRBD2. V gave up 1 base and J gave up 4 bases; unmatched junction bases: 7. CDR1 and CDR2 (germline): SGHAT, FQDESV (reference sequence). The CDR3 covers 17 residues. The CDR3 spells CASSLGLAGASTGELFF. As DNA, the CDR3 is TGTGCCAGCAGCTTAGGCTTAGCGGGGGCTTCCACCGGGGAGCTGTTTTTT.

The CDR3 DNA reads as TGCACCAGCAGCCAATTGAGACGCGGGAGGGGGAACACCGGGGAGCTGTTTTTT. It specifies CTSSQLRRGRGNTGELFF. This rearrangement joins TRBV1 to TRBJ2-2; no check of the table's D call, TRBD2, against the DNA was made. TRBV1 is deemed a pseudogene. The CDR3 covers 18 residues.

The V gene is TRBV11-3, the J gene TRBJ1-1, with 7 bases aligning to TRBD1. J was trimmed by 4 bases and V by 5 bases; bases with no gene match: 4. The CDR3 is 13 amino acids. CDR1 and CDR2 from the germline V gene are SGHNT and YENEEA. The CDR3 DNA follows: TGTGCCAGCAGCCAAACAGGGGTCACTGAAGCTTTCTTT. Translated: CASSQTGVTEAFF.

The V call is TRBV5-8, the J call TRBJ2-7; D is tentatively TRBD1 or TRBD2 (5 bases each). CDR3 length equals 15 residues. V lost 5 bases, J lost 5 bases, and 20 bases lay in between. Germline-derived CDR1 and CDR2 are SGHTS and YDEGEE. The CDR3 bases are TGTGCCAGCAGGCCACCGGGACCGATGTCCCACGAGCAGTACTTC. Translated: CASRPPGPMSHEQYF.

J is TRBJ2-7 and V is TRBV27, with D possibly TRBD2 on 5 matching bases. Germline CDR1 MNHEY, CDR2 SMNVEV (reference sequence). Trimming removed 0 bases from V and 3 bases from J, with 9 bases in between. This CDR3 is 14 amino acids long. The CDR3 reads CASSLSWAGYEQYF. In DNA, the CDR3 is TGTGCCAGCAGTTTATCGTGGGCGGGCTACGAGCAGTACTTC.

The gene calls are TRBV19 and TRBJ1-1, with 7 bases identical to TRBD1. Trimming took 5 bases from V and 1 from J; bases not matched to a gene: 10. The CDR3 length is 16 residues. Per germline, CDR1 LNHDA and CDR2 SQIVND (reference sequence). CDR3: CASSSGLTGQNTEAFF. The CDR3 coding sequence is TGTGCCAGTAGTTCGGGCTTGACAGGGCAGAACACTGAAGCTTTCTTT.

The rearrangement joins TRBV7-9 to TRBJ2-1, with 11 nucleotides matching TRBD2. In germline, CDR1 is SEHNR, CDR2 FQNEAQ (reference sequence). J gave up 2 bases and V 1 base, and 7 bases lay outside the gene matches. This CDR3 has 18 amino acids. The CDR3 region is CASSLETLAGGPYNEQFF. DNA for the CDR3: TGTGCCAGCAGCTTAGAAACCTTAGCGGGAGGGCCCTACAATGAGCAGTTCTTC.

The rearrangement joins TRBV29-1 to TRBJ2-5, with TRBD1 identical over 9 bases. This CDR3 region has 14 residues. Germline V gene data show CDR1 as SQVTM and CDR2 as ANQGSEA. Germline trimming cut 6 bases from V and 5 bases from J; bases unmatched to any gene: 10. The CDR3 reads CSVAWTGVGETQYF. DNA for the CDR3: TGCAGCGTCGCCTGGACAGGGGTTGGGGAGACCCAGTACTTC.